This T cell receptor (beta chain) was obtained from a study of cytomegalovirus exposure and HLA in healthy donors. Points from the study as a whole: There were some public TCRs occurring in many donors, but most TCR sequences were rare. Some TCR beta chains (roughly 160 of them) were listed as cytomegalovirus-associated.

The donors were part of the validation cohort, which consisted of approximately 110 subjects and was separate from the first cohort of 670 or so subjects. About this clone itself: Its antigen is not known.

Assay: immunoSEQ multiplex PCR; the TCRdb copy retains only in-frame clones and omits some. This sample yields approximately 80,000 clones, of which 80% to 95% are seen a single time; 3.6% belongs to the top ten. The ends were cut back, 4 bases at V and 0 bases at J, with 17 bases in the middle. This CDR3 region has 17 residues. Per the germline V gene, CDR1 is MGHRA and CDR2 is YSYEKL. The sequenced material came from PBMCs. The chain carries TRBV4-1 and TRBJ2-3; D call uncertain. The clonotype comes from a woman in her thirties in good health and CMV-seronegative. The CDR3 nucleotides read TGCGCCAGCAGCCCTCTTGACCTTCTAGTTAGCACAGATACGCAGTATTTT. Amino acid sequence: CASSPLDLLVSTDTQYF.